One and the same sample provided the 9 T cell receptor beta chains below, sequenced in a study of shared clonotypes between healthy human individuals. Repertoires were generated with immunoSEQ multiplex PCR, while TCRdb's copy carries only in-frame clones and drops some. This sample has some 2,500,000 clones; roughly 90% occur once, and the top ten carry more than 0.35%. Sequenced: naive CD4+ T cells from PBMCs. This sample's subset: CD45RA+ positively selected. The receptor source for this set is a man between 18 and 29 years old in good health. Some clones in this sample may be carry-over from other donors' samples.

This clone was counted a single time. V usage is TRBV16 and J usage is TRBJ2-1, with D unresolved. V lost 4 bases and J lost 4, with 14 bases in between. Germline V lookup: CDR1 KGHSY, CDR2 FQNENV. The CDR3 is 15 residues long. CDR3 sequence: CASSLNEPAYNEQFF. The CDR3 nucleotides are TGTGCCAGCAGCCTCAATGAACCCGCTTACAATGAGCAGTTCTTC.

The chain links TRBV29-1 to TRBJ2-1, with 8 bases fitting TRBD2. V lost 4 bases, J lost 1 base, and 6 bases stayed unmatched. Per germline, CDR1 SQVTM and CDR2 ANQGSEA. This CDR3 is 15 amino acids long. In DNA, the CDR3 is TGCAGCGTTGTGCCGGGACTAGGGTCCTACAATGAGCAGTTCTTC. Protein sequence: CSVVPGLGSYNEQFF.

V gene TRBV29-1 combines with J gene TRBJ1-5, with D maybe TRBD1 (6 bases). The CDR3 sequence is 13 residues long. CDR1 is SQVTM, CDR2 ANQGSEA, per germline. The V end was cut by 4 bases, the J end by 6 bases, with 13 bases between. The CDR3 DNA sequence: TGCAGCGTTGCGCAGGGGACCTTTCAGCCCCAGCATTTT. Translated: CSVAQGTFQPQHF.

With regard to this clone: In the same sample, other DNA sequences code for this CDR3. This chain uses TRBV14 with TRBJ2-7, with TRBD2 matching 7 bases. This CDR3 is 14 amino acids long. V trimming: 1 base; J trimming: 2 bases; junction bases outside the gene matches: 2. Per germline, CDR1 SGHDN and CDR2 FVKESK. CDR3 DNA: TGTGCCAGCAGCCAAGGGGGGGGAGCCTACGAGCAGTACTTC. Encoded protein: CASSQGGGAYEQYF.

The chain links TRBV7-2 to TRBJ2-5, with a tentative D call TRBD2 (5 bases). The V gene lost 1 base and the J gene lost 0 bases, with 9 bases spanning the gap. In germline, CDR1 is SGHTA, CDR2 FQGNSA. The CDR3 loop spans 15 amino acids. The CDR3 DNA follows: TGTGCCAGCAGCTTAGGCAGCGGACACCAAGAGACCCAGTACTTC. It codes for CASSLGSGHQETQYF. The full variable domain, completed using reference TRBV7-2 and TRBJ2-5, is GAGVSQSPSNKVTEKGKDVELRCDPISGHTALYWYRQSLGQGLEFLIYFQGNSAPDKSGLPSDRFSAERTGGSVSTLTIQRTQQEDSAVYLCASSLGSGHQETQYFGPGTRLLVL.

The chain carries TRBV5-5 and TRBJ1-4; no definite D call. V was shortened by 0 bases and J by 5 bases, with 11 bases between the two germline ends. This CDR3 region has 15 residues. Germline-derived CDR1 and CDR2 are SGHKS and YYEKEE (reference sequence). This chain's CDR3 is CASSLETPRNEKLFF. The CDR3 DNA is TGTGCCAGCAGCTTGGAGACCCCGAGGAATGAAAAACTGTTTTTT.

The chain recombines TRBV28 with TRBJ2-7, with 9 bases identical to TRBD1. Germline V gene lookup returns CDR1 MDHEN and CDR2 SYDVKM. The CDR3 consists of 16 residues. The J segment lost 2 bases and the V segment lost 6 bases, leaving 11 bases of the junction unmatched. As DNA, the CDR3 is TGTGCCAGCAGCCGGCGGTTTTGGACAGGGGCCTACGAGCAGTACTTC. Its translation is CASSRRFWTGAYEQYF. Filled out from reference TRBV28 and TRBJ2-7, the complete variable domain reads DVKVTQSSRYLVKRTGEKVFLECVQDMDHENMFWYRQDPGLGLRLIYFSYDVKMKEKGDIPEGYSVSREKKERFSLILESASTNQTSMYLCASSRRFWTGAYEQYFGPGTRLTVT.

This clone has only a few counts. This sequence joins TRBV20-1 and TRBJ1-1; D remains unclear. This CDR3 region has 11 residues. V was pared by 5 bases and J by 3 bases, with 7 bases between. The germline V gene encodes CDR1 DFQATT and CDR2 SNEGSKA (reference sequence). CDR3 sequence reads: CSAPDYTEAFF. The CDR3, as DNA: TGCAGTGCTCCTGATTACACTGAAGCTTTCTTT.

J is TRBJ1-1 and V is TRBV18, with D possibly matching TRBD1 (6 bases). The ends were cut back, 10 bases at V and 0 bases at J, with 12 bases in the middle. Germline CDR1 reads KGHSH; CDR2 reads LQKENI. The CDR3 is 13 amino acids. CDR3 nucleotide sequence: TGTGCCACCCAAACAGGGATGAACACTGAAGCTTTCTTT. Translation gives CATQTGMNTEAFF. Filled out from reference TRBV18 and TRBJ1-1, the complete variable domain reads NAGVMQNPRHLVRRRGQEARLRCSPMKGHSHVYWYRQLPEEGLKFMVYLQKENIIDESGMPKERFSAEFPKEGPSILRIQQVVRGDSAAYFCATQTGMNTEAFFGQGTRLTVV.